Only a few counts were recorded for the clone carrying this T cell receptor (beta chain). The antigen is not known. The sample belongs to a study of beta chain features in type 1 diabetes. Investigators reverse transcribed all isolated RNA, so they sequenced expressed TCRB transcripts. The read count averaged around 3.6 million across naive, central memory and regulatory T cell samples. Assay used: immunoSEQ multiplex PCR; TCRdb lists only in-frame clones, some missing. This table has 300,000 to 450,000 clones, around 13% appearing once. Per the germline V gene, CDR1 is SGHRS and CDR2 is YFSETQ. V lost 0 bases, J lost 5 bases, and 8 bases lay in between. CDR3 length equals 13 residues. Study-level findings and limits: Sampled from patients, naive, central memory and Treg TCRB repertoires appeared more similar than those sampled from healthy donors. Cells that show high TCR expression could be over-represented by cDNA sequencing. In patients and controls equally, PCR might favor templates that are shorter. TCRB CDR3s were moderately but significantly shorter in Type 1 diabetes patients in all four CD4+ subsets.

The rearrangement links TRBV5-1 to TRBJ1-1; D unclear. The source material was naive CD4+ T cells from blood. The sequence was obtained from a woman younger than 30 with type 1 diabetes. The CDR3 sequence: CASSLALTTEAFF. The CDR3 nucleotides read TGCGCCAGCAGCTTGGCCCTGACTACTGAAGCTTTCTTT.